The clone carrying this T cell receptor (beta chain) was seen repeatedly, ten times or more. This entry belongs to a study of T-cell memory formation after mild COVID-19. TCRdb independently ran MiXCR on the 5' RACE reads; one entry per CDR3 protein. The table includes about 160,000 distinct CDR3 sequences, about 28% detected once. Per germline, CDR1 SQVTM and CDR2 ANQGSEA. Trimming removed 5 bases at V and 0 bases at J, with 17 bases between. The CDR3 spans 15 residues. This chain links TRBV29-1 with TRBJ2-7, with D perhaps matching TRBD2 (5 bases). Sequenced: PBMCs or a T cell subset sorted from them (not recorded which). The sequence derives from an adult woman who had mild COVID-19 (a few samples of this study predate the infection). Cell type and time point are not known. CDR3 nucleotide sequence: TGCAGCGTTCGCCCCCGGAGGTCATCCTCCTACGAGCAGTACTTC. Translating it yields CSVRPRRSSSYEQYF.